The 5 T cell receptor beta chains in this list originate from one sample, sequenced in a study of T cell changes during pregnancy in multiple sclerosis. TCRdb's copy holds only in-frame clones and misses some; the assay was immunoSEQ multiplex PCR. This table has some 110,000 clones, more than 85% appearing once. Sequenced material: peripheral blood, taken in the third trimester of pregnancy. These receptors were obtained from a female donor with multiple sclerosis, enrolled in a pregnancy study.

This sequence joins TRBV5-4 and TRBJ2-3, with D possibly matching TRBD2 (5 bases). In germline, CDR1 is SGHNT, CDR2 YYREEE (reference sequence). The CDR3 has 14 residues. V shed 1 base and J shed 1 base, with 7 bases lying between them. This CDR3 is CASSLTSGTDTQYF. CDR3 nucleotides: TGTGCCAGCAGCTTGACTAGTGGCACAGATACGCAGTATTTT.

V and J are TRBV15 and TRBJ2-1; D not resolved. The CDR3 has 13 residues. The V gene's germline CDR1 is LNHNV and CDR2 YYDKDF (reference sequence). V shed 1 base and J shed 9 bases, with 10 bases lying between them. The CDR3 is CATSRVLRSEQFF. In DNA, the CDR3 is TGTGCCACCAGCAGAGTCTTGAGGAGTGAGCAGTTCTTC.

The V and J genes are TRBV11-2 and TRBJ1-5; TRBD1 is a possible D gene (6 bases). V lost 5 bases and J lost 5, with 16 bases in between. The CDR3 is 15 amino acids. Germline-derived CDR1 and CDR2 are SGHAT and FQNNGV. The CDR3, as DNA: TGTGCCAGCAGCCCGTCGGGGGGCCAGGATCAGCCCCAGCATTTT. This codes for CASSPSGGQDQPQHF.

This chain links TRBV7-9 with TRBJ1-4, with no clear D. V was cut by 2 bases and J by 5 bases, with 12 bases left in between. The CDR3 sequence is 15 residues long. From germline, CDR1 is SEHNR and CDR2 FQNEAQ (reference sequence). DNA for the CDR3: TGTGCCAGCAGCTTATCCGTCGCAGGCAATGAAAAACTGTTTTTT. Translated: CASSLSVAGNEKLFF.

This clone has a handful of counts. The CDR3 spells CASSLEGADSPLHF. The CDR3 DNA reads TGCGCCAGCAGCTTGGAGGGGGCCGATTCACCCCTCCACTTT. The rearrangement uses TRBV5-1 and TRBJ1-6; 7 positions match TRBD1. The CDR3 totals 14 residues. V was clipped by 0 bases and J by 8 bases; unmatched bases: 2. CDR1 is SGHRS and CDR2 is YFSETQ in the germline V gene.